The 15 T cell receptor beta chains below were found in one sample sequenced in a study of T cells expressing NK-cell markers. Reanalyzing the 5' RACE reads, TCRdb keeps one entry per CDR3 protein, without DNA. This repertoire comprises under 600,000 distinct CDR3 sequences; its ten largest clones make up more than 1.4%. The sample taken for sequencing was blood T cells: a sorted CD56 or NKG2C T cell subset, CD4+ or CD8+ T cells, or bulk PBMC T cells (not recorded which). All receptors come from a woman aged 45-65 years in good health.

The chain recombines TRBV5-1 with TRBJ2-7; TCRdb selects TRBD1, and the lack of DNA leaves this call unchecked. This CDR3 spans 15 amino acids. Germline CDR1 SGHRS, CDR2 YFSETQ. This chain's CDR3 is CASSFRPRGTYEQYF. The full variable domain, with the rest looked up from reference TRBV5-1 and TRBJ2-7, is KAGVTQTPRYLIKTRGQQVTLSCSPISGHRSVSWYQQTPGQGLQFLFEYFSETQRNKGNFPGRFSGRQFSNSRSEMNVSTLELGDSALYLCASSFRPRGTYEQYFGPGTRLTVT.

The chain recombines TRBV6-1 with TRBJ2-1; TCRdb designates TRBD2, a call that cannot be tested without DNA. This CDR3 is built from 17 residues. The germline gives CDR1 MNHNS, CDR2 SASEGT. Here the CDR3 reads CASSGGLAGGGYNEQFF.

The V call is TRBV6-5, the J call TRBJ2-1; the D call from TCRdb, TRBD1, cannot be confirmed without DNA. The CDR3 has 14 residues. The germline V gene has CDR1 MNHEY and CDR2 SVGAGI. This chain's CDR3 is CASSYSTGTVEQFF.

The chain recombines TRBV12-3 or TRBV12-4 with TRBJ2-3; lacking DNA, the TRBD2 call made by TCRdb goes unchecked. CDR3 length: 17 residues. The CDR3 sequence: CASSSRGSTSSADTQYF.

The chain combines TRBV5-1 with TRBJ1-2. This CDR3 region has 13 residues. Germline CDR1 is SGHRS and CDR2 is YFSETQ. CDR3 protein: CASSLEAEGGYTF.

The genes are TRBV20-1 and TRBJ2-3. Germline lookup yields CDR1 DFQATT and CDR2 SNEGSKA (reference sequence). CDR3 size: 11 residues. CDR3 protein: CSATFDDTQYF.

The chain is built from TRBV3-1 and TRBJ2-7. This CDR3 region has 13 residues. Germline V gene data show CDR1 as LGHDT and CDR2 as YNNKEL (reference sequence). The CDR3 here is CASSQGLSYEQYF.

V gene TRBV12-3 or TRBV12-4 combines with J gene TRBJ2-5; with no DNA, the TCRdb D assignment of TRBD1 cannot be verified. The CDR3 spans 17 residues. This CDR3 reads CASRDTRDREASETQYF.

The rearrangement joins TRBV7-8 to TRBJ2-2; as DNA is missing, the TRBD1 call by TCRdb cannot be tested. The CDR3 totals 15 residues. The germline CDR1 and CDR2 sequences are SGHVS and FQNEAQ. The CDR3 loop reads CASSPRRLLTGELFF.

This rearrangement joins TRBV2 to TRBJ1-5; there is no DNA to check the TCRdb D call of TRBD1. The CDR3 extends over 15 amino acids. The germline V gene encodes CDR1 SNHLY and CDR2 FYNNEI. The CDR3 sequence is CASSEGDRLNQPQHF. Full variable domain (rest looked up from reference TRBV2 and TRBJ1-5): EPEVTQTPSHQVTQMGQEVILRCVPISNHLYFYWYRQILGQKVEFLVSFYNNEISEKSEIFDDQFSVERPDGSNFTLKIRSTKLEDSAMYFCASSEGDRLNQPQHFGDGTRLSIL.

This chain uses TRBV14 with TRBJ2-4; lacking DNA, the TRBD2 call made by TCRdb goes unchecked. The CDR3 totals 17 residues. Germline V gene data show CDR1 as SGHDN and CDR2 as FVKESK. CDR3 loop: CASSALAAGGPKNIQYF.

The CDR3 is CASSYVADEQFF. This chain connects TRBV6-6 to TRBJ2-1. The CDR3 loop spans 12 amino acids. Germline lookup yields CDR1 MNHNY and CDR2 SVGAGI (reference sequence).

The rearrangement uses TRBV5-1 and TRBJ2-1. There are 13 residues in the CDR3. Germline V gene sequence: CDR1 SGHRS, CDR2 YFSETQ. CDR3 region: CASARDSEDEQFF. The whole variable domain, remainder taken from reference TRBV5-1 and TRBJ2-1, is KAGVTQTPRYLIKTRGQQVTLSCSPISGHRSVSWYQQTPGQGLQFLFEYFSETQRNKGNFPGRFSGRQFSNSRSEMNVSTLELGDSALYLCASARDSEDEQFFGPGTRLTVL.

The chain joins TRBV29-1 to TRBJ2-1; no DNA is available, so the TRBD1 call from TCRdb remains unchecked. There are 16 residues in the CDR3. Germline V gene sequence: CDR1 SQVTM, CDR2 ANQGSEA. This CDR3 reads CSVVVRLSGTLNEQFF.

The V call is TRBV5-1, the J call TRBJ2-7. CDR1 SGHRS and CDR2 YFSETQ come from the germline V gene. The CDR3 is 14 amino acids. CDR3 in amino acids: CASSLAAYSYEQYF.